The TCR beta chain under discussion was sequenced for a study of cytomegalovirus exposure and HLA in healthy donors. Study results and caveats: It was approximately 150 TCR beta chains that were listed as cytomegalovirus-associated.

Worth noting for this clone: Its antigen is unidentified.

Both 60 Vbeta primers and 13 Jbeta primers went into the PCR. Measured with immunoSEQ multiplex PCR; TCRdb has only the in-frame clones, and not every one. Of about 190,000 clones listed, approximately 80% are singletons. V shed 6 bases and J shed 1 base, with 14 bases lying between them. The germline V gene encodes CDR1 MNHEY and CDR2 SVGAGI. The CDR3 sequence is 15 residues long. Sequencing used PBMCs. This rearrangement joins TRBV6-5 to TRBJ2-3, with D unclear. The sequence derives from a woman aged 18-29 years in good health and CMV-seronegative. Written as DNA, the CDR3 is TGTGCCAGCAGGAGTTACGCTACCCGCACAGATACGCAGTATTTT. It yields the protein CASRSYATRTDTQYF.